The sequence of this T cell receptor (beta chain) was determined in a study of regulatory T cells in long-lasting Graves disease. The time point here: newly diagnosed GD, antithyroid drugs for less than 3 months. With RNA extracted from PBMCs as input, the TCR library was made. Whole-study results and caveats: With under 3,500 shared public clonotypes, persistent patients exceeded new patients, who shared about a thousand.

A word on this clonotype: No antigen is known for it. Germline and junction disagree at one end, which may indicate a read error.

CDR1 is DFQATT and CDR2 is SNEGSKA in the germline V gene (reference sequence). The CDR3 runs 15 residues. Arm-PCR of CDR3 regions and iRepertoire HTBI primers were used to build TCR beta libraries. As originally analysed: In the combined samples, under 80 TRBV and 15 or so TRBJ segments were identified. TCRdb reprocessed the multiplex PCR reads via MiXCR and lists one record per CDR3 protein. These V and J calls are TCRdb output, not the study's own analysis. The sample has 350,000 to 550,000 distinct CDR3 sequences; 14% are singletons. These data also formed part of another study, on T cells in Graves' hyperthyroidism and ophthalmopathy. That paper adds: When the TCR CDR3 underwent first-round RT-PCR, the HTBI primer set was used.

This chain connects TRBV20-1 to TRBJ2-2; the D is unclear. Sequenced material: peripheral blood mononuclear cells (PBMCs), taken at new diagnosis, from a patient treated with antithyroid drugs. The sequence derives from a woman aged 50 to 65 with Graves disease. Here the CDR3 reads CSASNSVKNTVELFF. In DNA form, the CDR3 reads TGCAGTGCTAGCAACTCGGTAAAGAACACCGTGGAGCTGTTTTTT.